This T cell receptor (beta chain) was found in a study of CD4 and CD8 cells across lung adenocarcinoma regions (dated by TCRdb to the late 2010s). At the level of the whole study: The study examined intratumor heterogeneity of the T cell receptor repertoire by comparing tumor centers with tumor margins.

Donors were patients with localized lung adenocarcinoma, a subtype of non-small cell lung cancer. These samples came from the centers of localized lung adenocarcinomas. For TCR repertoire analysis, CD8+ T cells from tumor tissue were profiled separately from CD4+ T cells. A remark on this clonotype: Its specific antigen is unknown. No base quality values were provided; no much bigger clone lies one nucleotide off.

Library creation used PCR. Sequencing was carried out with a HiSeq X Ten. TCRdb handled the public reads itself, with Q25 trimming in fastp and clone calling in MiXCR, and kept productive beta chains. Every CDR3 protein is listed once, alongside the most common genes and DNA of its rows. In this sample the table shows about 20,000 distinct CDR3 sequences, approximately 52% of which occur a single time. Of the sample, 20% to 25% is held by the ten largest clones. From a lookup of the germline V gene, CDR1 and CDR2 are MNHNS and SASEGT. Trimming at the junction amounts to 0 bases on V and 2 bases on J, and the germline ends lie 15 bases apart. Including the terminal cysteine and phenylalanine, the CDR3 comprises 17 residues. The sequence is cut down to CDR3 DNA, 51 bases in frame from base 1.

This TCR came from a female donor with lung adenocarcinoma. The CD4 and CD8 labels of this study may be unreliable. The chain couples TRBV6-1 to TRBJ2-3; the D segment is perhaps TRBD1 or TRBD2, each sharing 6 matched bases. Sequencing was done on a sample of CD8+ T cells from the center of a lung tumor. This specimen's cell subset or site label, interpreted: tumor center region. The CDR3 loop reads CASSEAGGQPYTDTQYF. The base sequence is TGTGCCAGCAGTGAAGCCGGGGGACAACCGTACACAGATACGCAGTATTTT.